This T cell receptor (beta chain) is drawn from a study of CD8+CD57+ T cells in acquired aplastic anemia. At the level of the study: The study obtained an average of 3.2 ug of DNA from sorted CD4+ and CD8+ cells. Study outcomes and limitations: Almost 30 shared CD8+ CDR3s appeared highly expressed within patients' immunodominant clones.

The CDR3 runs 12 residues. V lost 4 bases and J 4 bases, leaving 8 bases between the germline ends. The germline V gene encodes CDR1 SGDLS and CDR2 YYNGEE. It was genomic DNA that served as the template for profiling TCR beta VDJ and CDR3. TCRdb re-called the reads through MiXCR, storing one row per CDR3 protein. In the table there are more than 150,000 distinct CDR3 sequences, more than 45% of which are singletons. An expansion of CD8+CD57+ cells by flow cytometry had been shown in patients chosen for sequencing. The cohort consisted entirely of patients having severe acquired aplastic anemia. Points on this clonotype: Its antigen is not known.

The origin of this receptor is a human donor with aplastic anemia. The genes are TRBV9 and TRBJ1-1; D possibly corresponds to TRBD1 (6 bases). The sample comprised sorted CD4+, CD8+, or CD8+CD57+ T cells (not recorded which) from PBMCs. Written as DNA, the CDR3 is TGTGCCAGCAGCCTGGACAGCACTGAAGCTTTCTTT. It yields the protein CASSLDSTEAFF. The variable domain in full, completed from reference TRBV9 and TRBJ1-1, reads DSGVTQTPKHLITATGQRVTLRCSPRSGDLSVYWYQQSLDQGLQFLIQYYNGEERAKGNILERFSAQQFPDLHSELNLSSLELGDSALYFCASSLDSTEAFFGQGTRLTVV.